This T cell receptor beta chain was documented in a study of shared clonotypes between healthy human individuals. Memory CD4+ cells were the fraction left after CD45RA+ naive selection. The data were produced by immunoSEQ multiplex PCR, yet TCRdb's version contains in-frame clones alone and is incomplete. Found here are about a million clones, approximately 75% of them singletons; the top ten hold about 0.94%. The TCR originated in a man between 18 and 29 years old in good health. Some clones in this sample may be carry-over from other donors' samples. Sample: memory CD4+ T cells from PBMCs. Subset given: CD45RA-negative fraction.

The CDR3 DNA follows: TGTGCCTGGAGTGGTGACAGGGCTGGGTACGAGCAGTACTTC. Translated, it gives CAWSGDRAGYEQYF. V and J are TRBV30 and TRBJ2-7; 7 positions match TRBD1. Germline CDR1 and CDR2: GTSNPN and SVGIG (reference sequence). The CDR3 covers 14 residues. The V gene end was trimmed by 1 base and the J gene end by 4 bases; junction bases not matched to a gene: 7.